This entry describes one T cell receptor (beta chain). The data were produced by immunoSEQ multiplex PCR, yet TCRdb's version contains in-frame clones alone and is incomplete. The table lists over 55,000 clones, 80% to 90% of them singletons. The data derive from a study of blood T cell repertoires in COVID-19. The CDR3 is made up of 14 amino acids. Per the germline V gene, CDR1 is ENHRY and CDR2 is SYGVKD. Losses at the gene ends were 6 bases for V and 5 bases for J; bases not matched to a gene: 8. The receptor was isolated from a man aged 45-65 years with active COVID-19. This chain connects TRBV10-3 to TRBJ2-5, with 8 positions matching TRBD1. The specimen sequenced was peripheral blood. CDR3 amino acids: CAISVQGARETQYF. CDR3 DNA sequence: TGTGCCATCAGCGTCCAGGGGGCTCGGGAGACCCAGTACTTC.